This section outlines one TCR beta chain sequence together with its context. The time point was: after neoadjuvant nivolumab, at surgical resection. The sample originates from a study of neoadjuvant anti-PD-1 for oral cavity cancer. Assay used: immunoSEQ multiplex PCR; TCRdb lists only in-frame clones, some missing. The sample gives some 61,000 clones, about 85% of which show up once; less than 4% is in the top ten. The CDR3 consists of 12 residues. The germline gives CDR1 GTSNPN, CDR2 SVGIG (reference sequence). V was trimmed by 3 bases and J by 9 bases, leaving 12 bases between them. The rearrangement joins TRBV30 to TRBJ2-1; TRBD1 might be the D (6 bases). The sample consisted of PBMCs, taken after nivolumab (anti-PD-1) treatment. This TCR was recovered from a person aged 35-79 years with oral cavity squamous cell carcinoma. The CDR3 nucleotides are TGTGCCTGGAGGCATAGAGGGGGTGAGCAGTTCTTC. This encodes CAWRHRGGEQFF. The variable domain in full, completed from reference TRBV30 and TRBJ2-1, reads SQTIHQWPATLVQPVGSPLSLECTVEGTSNPNLYWYRQAAGRGLQLLFYSVGIGQISSEVPQNLSASRPQDRQFILSSKKLLLSDSGFYLCAWRHRGGEQFFGPGTRLTVL.